Below, 29 T cell receptor beta chains from the same sample are listed, as sequenced in a study of regulatory T cells in long-lasting Graves disease. Arm-PCR of CDR3 regions with iRepertoire HTBI primers generated TCR beta libraries. Each CDR3 protein gets one entry after TCRdb re-called the multiplex PCR reads with MiXCR. Of some 370,000 distinct CDR3 sequences detected, about 10% appear once; the ten largest clones hold 15% to 20%. Described time point: newly diagnosed GD, antithyroid drugs for less than 3 months. Isolated PBMC RNA provided the starting material for the TCR library. These data also featured in a second study, about T cells in Graves' hyperthyroidism and ophthalmopathy.

The material sequenced was peripheral blood mononuclear cells (PBMCs), taken at new diagnosis, from a patient treated with antithyroid drugs. These receptors all come from a woman aged 18-30 years with Graves disease.

This clonotype has ten or more counts. J is TRBJ2-7 and V is TRBV18; TRBD2 aligns across 14 bases. The CDR3 has 17 amino acids. Looked up from germline, CDR1 is KGHSH and CDR2 is LQKENI. V lost 3 bases to trimming and J lost 4 bases; unmatched junction nucleotides: 8. The CDR3, as DNA: TGTGCCAGCTCACCTCCGGGACTAGCGGGGGAAGGATACGAGCAGTACGTC. Its protein product is CASSPPGLAGEGYEQYV.

This clonotype was picked up many times. The V and J genes are TRBV20-1 and TRBJ2-1; D might be TRBD1 (5 bases). Germline CDR1 and CDR2: DFQATT and SNEGSKA (reference sequence). This CDR3 spans 15 amino acids. The V gene lost 2 bases and the J gene lost 2 bases, with 13 bases spanning the gap. In nucleotides, the CDR3 is TGCAGTGCTAGATCCCTGACAGCCCCCTACAATGAGCAGTTCTTC. Protein sequence: CSARSLTAPYNEQFF.

This clonotype was counted a single time. A single base separates this from a much larger clone, so it may be a read error. The chain uses TRBV6-2 or TRBV6-3 and TRBJ2-3; no clear D gene. V shed 6 bases and J shed 5 bases, with 6 bases lying between them. CDR1 and CDR2 from the germline V gene are MNHEY and SVGEGT. The CDR3 contains 11 residues. CDR3 DNA: TGTGCCAGCAGAAATCTAGATACGCAGTATTTT. Its protein product is CASRNLDTQYF.

The J gene is TRBJ2-1, the V gene TRBV9; 9 nucleotides match TRBD2. Trimming cost V 0 bases and J 7 bases; bases outside gene matches: 8. CDR1 is SGDLS and CDR2 is YYNGEE in the germline V gene. This CDR3 is 16 amino acids long. The CDR3 spells CASSVGEREVGNEQFF. CDR3 in DNA: TGTGCCAGCAGCGTAGGCGAGCGGGAGGTGGGGAATGAGCAGTTCTTC.

The V call is TRBV7-2, the J call TRBJ2-3; the D is unclear. V was trimmed by 5 bases and J by 2 bases, leaving 11 bases between them. There are 14 residues in the CDR3. The germline V gene encodes CDR1 SGHTA and CDR2 FQGNSA. The CDR3 DNA reads TGTGCCAGCAGCCCCAGGATTGACACAGATACGCAGTATTTT. It specifies CASSPRIDTDTQYF.

As to this clonotype: At one boundary the junction diverges from the germline segment, which might be a read error. This chain joins TRBV9 and TRBJ1-6, with 7 bases that match TRBD1. Germline CDR1 and CDR2: SGDLS and YYNGEE. The CDR3 covers 13 residues. CDR3 DNA: TGTGCCAACAGCGGAGGGACAGACACACCCCTCCACTTT. It encodes CANSGGTDTPLHF.

This clonotype has a count of ten or more. This sequence joins TRBV30 and TRBJ2-7; TRBD1 aligns across 9 bases. The CDR3 runs to 14 residues. The V and J ends lost 4 bases and 5 bases, in that order; junction bases with no gene match: 9. Germline lookup yields CDR1 GTSNPN and CDR2 SVGIG (reference sequence). The CDR3 here is CAWTGGTGMDEQYF. CDR3 nucleotide sequence: TGTGCCTGGACTGGGGGGACAGGGATGGACGAGCAGTACTTC.

The CDR3 loop reads CASSLADLTSGAEAFF. For the CDR3, the DNA is TGCGCCAGCAGCTTGGCCGATCTGACCTCAGGTGCTGAAGCTTTCTTT. The V and J genes are TRBV5-1 and TRBJ1-1; no clear D. The CDR3 is made up of 16 amino acids. V was shortened by 0 bases and J by 6 bases, with 18 bases between the two germline ends. Germline assignment: CDR1 SGHRS and CDR2 YFSETQ.

This clonotype was seen at least ten times. The J gene is TRBJ1-2, the V gene TRBV30; the D gene is possibly TRBD1 (5 bases). Trimming took off 3 bases at V and 8 bases at J, with 16 bases between the two ends. CDR3 length equals 13 residues. CDR1 and CDR2 (germline): GTSNPN, SVGIG (reference sequence). The CDR3 region is CAWRLGGSRGYTF. The CDR3 DNA is TGTGCCTGGAGACTCGGGGGGAGCAGGGGCTACACCTTC.

This chain uses TRBV19 with TRBJ2-7; no clear D gene. CDR1 and CDR2 from the germline V gene are LNHDA and SQIVND (reference sequence). This CDR3 comprises 13 residues. V lost 6 bases, J lost 0 bases, and 9 bases lay in between. CDR3 region: CASREISSYEQYF. As DNA, the CDR3 is TGTGCCAGTAGAGAGATCAGCTCCTACGAGCAGTACTTC.

This clonotype was recorded at least ten times. Germline is not matched at one junction end, which may reflect a read error. This rearrangement joins TRBV3-1 to TRBJ1-2; TRBD1 matches 7 bases. Germline V CDR1 and CDR2: LGHDT, YNNKEL (reference sequence). The CDR3 totals 12 residues. The CDR3 reads CASSQGGGTESF. The CDR3 bases are TGTGCCAGCAGCCAAGGAGGGGGCACAGAGAGTTTC.

This clonotype was observed at least ten times. The chain combines TRBV28 with TRBJ2-5; weak D call: TRBD1 (6 bases). The germline V and J ends were trimmed by 8 bases and 1 base, with 14 bases remaining between them. The germline V gene has CDR1 MDHEN and CDR2 SYDVKM. The CDR3 consists of 14 residues. The CDR3 loop reads CASQDSLFQETQYF. The DNA of the CDR3 is TGTGCCAGCCAGGACAGCCTATTCCAAGAGACCCAGTACTTC.

This clonotype came up many times. V gene TRBV4-1 combines with J gene TRBJ2-1, with D possibly TRBD1 on 5 matching bases. The CDR3 runs 16 residues. CDR1 is MGHRA and CDR2 is YSYEKL in the germline V gene. The ends were cut back, 4 bases at V and 7 bases at J, with 20 bases in the middle. CDR3 nucleotides: TGCGCCAGCAGCCGGCTACAGGTAGTGGTGCGTAATGAGCAGTTCTTC. It is translated as CASSRLQVVVRNEQFF.

This clonotype was seen at least ten times. V is TRBV20-1 and J is TRBJ2-1; tentatively, D is TRBD2 (6 bases). V lost 6 bases and J 8 bases, leaving 23 bases between the germline ends. CDR3 length: 15 amino acids. Germline V CDR1 and CDR2: DFQATT, SNEGSKA (reference sequence). The CDR3 here is CSAGSGDSSGDEQFF. For the CDR3, the DNA is TGCAGTGCGGGATCCGGGGACTCGTCTGGGGATGAGCAGTTCTTC.

This clonotype was found a few times. The chain links TRBV27 to TRBJ2-3; D is undetermined. Germline V gene data show CDR1 as MNHEY and CDR2 as SMNVEV (reference sequence). The CDR3 loop spans 14 amino acids. Trimming left V 3 bases short and J 1 base short, with 8 bases between. CDR3 in amino acids: CASSFYEGTDTQYF. The CDR3 DNA sequence: TGTGCCAGCAGTTTCTACGAAGGCACAGATACGCAGTATTTT.

The sample holds many counts of this clonotype. The chain has TRBV28 and TRBJ2-5; 9 bases fit TRBD2. This CDR3 is 17 amino acids long. Germline CDR1 MDHEN, CDR2 SYDVKM. V lost 6 bases and J lost 4; bases outside the gene matches: 15. The chain's CDR3 is CASRSRLAGNHGETQYF. The CDR3 DNA follows: TGTGCCAGCAGATCTAGGCTAGCGGGAAACCACGGAGAGACCCAGTACTTC.

This clonotype was observed a few times. V usage is TRBV6-2 or TRBV6-3 and J usage is TRBJ2-1; 8 nucleotides match TRBD1. Trimming removed 2 bases from V and 12 bases from J; junction bases left unmatched: 15. This CDR3 contains 16 residues. Germline CDR1 reads MNHEY; CDR2 reads SVGEGT. CDR3 region: CASSYRRTGTLGGQFF. The CDR3 coding sequence is TGTGCCAGCAGTTACCGTAGGACAGGGACCCTTGGCGGGCAGTTCTTC.

The table lists this clonotype with many counts. The chain employs TRBV18 and TRBJ2-2; TRBD1 agrees at 11 bases. Losses at the gene ends were 0 bases for V and 4 bases for J; bases not matched to a gene: 4. The CDR3 runs 17 residues. Looked up from germline, CDR1 is KGHSH and CDR2 is LQKENI. The CDR3: CASSPPTGTGGTGELFF. The CDR3 DNA sequence: TGTGCCAGCTCACCACCCACAGGGACAGGGGGCACCGGGGAGCTGTTTTTT.

This clonotype came up many times. The chain couples TRBV12-5 to TRBJ1-2; D call uncertain. The CDR3 is made up of 22 amino acids. Germline CDR1 is LGHNT and CDR2 is FRNRAP. The V end lost 2 bases, the J end lost 2 bases, and 33 bases lay between the germline ends. CDR3: CASGLYPPGVGRRRETNYGYTF. The CDR3 DNA reads TGTGCTAGTGGTTTGTACCCACCAGGAGTCGGCAGGCGGAGGGAGACGAACTATGGCTACACCTTC. Full variable domain (rest looked up from reference TRBV12-5 and TRBJ1-2): DARVTQTPRHKVTEMGQEVTMRCQPILGHNTVFWYRQTMMQGLELLAYFRNRAPLDDSGMPKDRFSAEMPDATLATLKIQPSEPRDSAVYFCASGLYPPGVGRRRETNYGYTFGSGTRLTVV.

This clonotype has at least ten counts. This chain links TRBV20-1 with TRBJ1-2; 9 nucleotides align to TRBD1. Germline V gene sequence: CDR1 DFQATT, CDR2 SNEGSKA (reference sequence). With 1 base clipped from V and 6 bases from J, the junction kept 6 bases outside the gene matches. There are 14 residues in the CDR3. The CDR3 nucleotides read TGCAGTGCTAGAGGAACAGGGGGCGCGGATGGCTACACCTTC. Protein: CSARGTGGADGYTF.

This clonotype was detected many times. The chain has TRBV7-6 and TRBJ1-6; D is unclear. From germline, CDR1 is SGHVS and CDR2 FNYEAQ. V was cut by 1 base and J by 0 bases, with 16 bases left in between. The CDR3 extends over 19 amino acids. CDR3 nucleotide sequence: TGTGCCAGCAGCTTAGAGCGGACCGGGAAAAGCTCCTATAATTCACCCCTCCACTTT. Protein: CASSLERTGKSSYNSPLHF. The full variable domain, in which reference TRBV7-6 and TRBJ1-6 provide the parts outside the CDR3, is GAGVSQSPRYKVTKRGQDVALRCDPISGHVSLYWYRQALGQGPEFLTYFNYEAQQDKSGLPNDRFSAERPEGSISTLTIQRTEQRDSAMYRCASSLERTGKSSYNSPLHFGNGTRLTVT.

The V gene is TRBV5-1, the J gene TRBJ2-5, with D possibly matching TRBD1 (6 bases). Trimming shortened V by 0 bases and J by 4 bases, and 16 bases separated the two germline ends. CDR1 is SGHRS and CDR2 is YFSETQ in the germline V gene. The CDR3 has 16 residues. CDR3 in amino acids: CASSLGVGEQGETQYF. The CDR3 DNA is TGCGCCAGCAGCTTGGGAGTAGGAGAACAGGGAGAGACCCAGTACTTC. Filled out from reference TRBV5-1 and TRBJ2-5, the complete variable domain reads KAGVTQTPRYLIKTRGQQVTLSCSPISGHRSVSWYQQTPGQGLQFLFEYFSETQRNKGNFPGRFSGRQFSNSRSEMNVSTLELGDSALYLCASSLGVGEQGETQYFGPGTRLLVL.

Many counts were recorded for this clonotype. This rearrangement joins TRBV20-1 to TRBJ2-5, with 9 positions matching TRBD1. The trim removed 5 bases at V and 5 bases at J, leaving 9 bases unmatched. Germline assignment: CDR1 DFQATT and CDR2 SNEGSKA (reference sequence). The CDR3 is made up of 14 amino acids. The CDR3 bases are TGCAGTGCTCGAACGGGACAGGGCTCGGAGACCCAGTACTTC. It encodes CSARTGQGSETQYF.

This clonotype was picked up many times. The rearrangement joins TRBV28 to TRBJ2-7, with 9 bases identical to TRBD2. The V gene end was trimmed by 10 bases and the J gene end by 2 bases; junction bases not matched to a gene: 18. The CDR3 is made up of 17 amino acids. The germline V gene has CDR1 MDHEN and CDR2 SYDVKM. CDR3 amino acids: CAITNRPGTSWAYEQYF. In DNA, the CDR3 is TGTGCCATCACAAACCGACCCGGGACTAGCTGGGCCTACGAGCAGTACTTC.

There are many counts of this clonotype. V is TRBV11-2 and J is TRBJ2-7; D is unresolved. Trimming took off 1 base at V and 2 bases at J, with 12 bases between the two ends. CDR3 length: 15 residues. CDR1 is SGHAT, CDR2 FQNNGV, per germline. This CDR3 reads CASSLVSIGAYEQYV. The CDR3 coding sequence is TGTGCCAGCAGCTTAGTTTCTATTGGCGCCTACGAGCAGTACGTC.

This clonotype was detected ten times or more. The J gene is TRBJ1-5, the V gene TRBV7-8; D is undetermined. V lost 5 bases, J lost 0 bases, and 17 bases lay in between. From germline, CDR1 is SGHVS and CDR2 FQNEAQ. The CDR3 is 17 residues long. The CDR3 sequence: CASSPRVDQYSNQPQHF. Here the CDR3 DNA reads TGTGCCAGCAGCCCGCGGGTGGACCAATATAGCAATCAGCCCCAGCATTTT.

This clonotype came up a few times. The chain is built from TRBV12-3 or TRBV12-4 and TRBJ1-1; D is possibly TRBD1 (5 bases). There are 13 residues in the CDR3. Trimming cost V 6 bases and J 3 bases, with 11 bases left between them. As DNA, the CDR3 is TGTGCCAGCAGCATTTCAGGGTACACTGAAGCTTTCTTT. Its translation is CASSISGYTEAFF.

This clonotype was counted many times. The rearrangement links TRBV2 to TRBJ2-1; possible D gene TRBD2, 7 bases. Trimming took off 4 bases at V and 4 bases at J, with 23 bases between the two ends. Germline V gene sequence: CDR1 SNHLY, CDR2 FYNNEI. The CDR3 contains 18 residues. CDR3: CASSGDRFGGSPYNEQFF. For the CDR3, the DNA is TGTGCCAGCAGTGGAGACAGGTTCGGGGGGAGCCCTTACAATGAGCAGTTCTTC.

V usage is TRBV4-1 and J usage is TRBJ1-6; 7 bases map to TRBD1. V shed 2 bases and J 7 bases; nucleotides not matched to a gene: 11. This CDR3 has 17 residues. CDR1 MGHRA and CDR2 YSYEKL come from the germline V gene. The CDR3: CASSQPTQGLGNSPLHF. CDR3 nucleotides: TGCGCCAGCAGCCAACCTACACAGGGGTTGGGGAATTCACCCCTCCACTTT.